The rows below give T cell receptor beta chains drawn from one sample of a study of beta chain features in type 1 diabetes. Assay: immunoSEQ multiplex PCR; the TCRdb copy retains only in-frame clones and omits some. The sample carries 900,000 or so clones, 15% to 20% recorded once. Sample: naive CD4+ T cells from blood. These TCRs come from a woman in her late teens or twenties in good health. CDR3s include the opening cysteine and the closing phenylalanine or tryptophan. Each record gives: D gene, J gene, clone size, V gene, CDR3 DNA, CDR3 protein. A D gene is named only where the DNA matches it firmly. Not all rows give a size; the values are once, few, many and, for expanded clones, a class.

TRBD2 TRBJ2-1 few TRBV19 TGTGCCAGTAGACGACTAGCGGGAGGGCCGGGTGAGCAGTTCTTC CASRRLAGGPGEQFF
TRBD2 TRBJ2-2 - TRBV6-1 TGTGCCAGCAGTCCCAGCGGGAGATCAGCCGGGGAGCTGTTTTTT CASSPSGRSAGELFF
TRBD1 TRBJ1-5 - TRBV19 TGTGCCAGTCGCTGGGCGCTGGGGACAGGCGATCAGCCCCAGCATTTT CASRWALGTGDQPQHF
TRBD1 TRBJ2-3 - TRBV6-1 TGTGCCAGCAGCCCAGGGGGAGATACGCAGTATTTT CASSPGGDTQYF
TRBD1 TRBJ1-2 - TRBV7-9 TGTGCCAGCAGCCAGGGGGCCTCTAACTATGGCTACACCTTC CASSQGASNYGYTF
TRBD1 TRBJ1-2 few TRBV5-6 TGTGCCAGCAGCTTTATTACAGGGGGCGACTATGGCTACACCTTC CASSFITGGDYGYTF
- TRBJ2-7 - TRBV7-2 TGTGCCAGCAGCCCCAGTCGCGCGCACTACGAGCAGTACTTC CASSPSRAHYEQYF
- TRBJ2-1 - TRBV4-2 TGTGCCAGCAGCCCCCGCGAGGAAGAGCAGTTCTTC CASSPREEEQFF
TRBD2 TRBJ2-3 - TRBV5-1 TGCGCCAGCAGGTGGGGACTAGGTGGAGATACGCAGTATTTT CASRWGLGGDTQYF
- TRBJ2-2 few TRBV7-2 TGTGCCAGCAGCTTCCGAGCGTCGGGCGGGGAGCTGTTTTTT CASSFRASGGELFF
TRBD2 TRBJ2-5 few TRBV7-2 TGTGCCAGCAGACTAGCGGGGCAGGTGGAGACCCAGTACTTC CASRLAGQVETQYF
TRBD2 TRBJ2-5 - TRBV5-1 TGCGCCAGCAGCTCACTAGCGGGAGTGGAAGAGACCCAGTACTTC CASSSLAGVEETQYF
- TRBJ2-3 few TRBV11-2 TGTGCCAGCAGCTTAGTGTTGGGAGATACGCAGTATTTT CASSLVLGDTQYF
- TRBJ2-1 few TRBV21-1 TGTGCCAGCAGCAACAGGGATCTAGCTTACAATGAGCAGTTCTTC CASSNRDLAYNEQFF
TRBD1 TRBJ2-7 few TRBV16 TGTGCCAGCAGCCAATCATTTCCAGGGGGACCCTCGGGGCAGTACTTC CASSQSFPGGPSGQYF
TRBD2 TRBJ2-7 - TRBV27 TGTGCCAGCAGCCCCTGGATGCGGGAGGGCTACGAGCAGTACTTC CASSPWMREGYEQYF
- TRBJ2-5 few TRBV5-4 TGTGCCAGCAGCTTGGCGGGGGAGGCGGAGACCCAGTACTTC CASSLAGEAETQYF